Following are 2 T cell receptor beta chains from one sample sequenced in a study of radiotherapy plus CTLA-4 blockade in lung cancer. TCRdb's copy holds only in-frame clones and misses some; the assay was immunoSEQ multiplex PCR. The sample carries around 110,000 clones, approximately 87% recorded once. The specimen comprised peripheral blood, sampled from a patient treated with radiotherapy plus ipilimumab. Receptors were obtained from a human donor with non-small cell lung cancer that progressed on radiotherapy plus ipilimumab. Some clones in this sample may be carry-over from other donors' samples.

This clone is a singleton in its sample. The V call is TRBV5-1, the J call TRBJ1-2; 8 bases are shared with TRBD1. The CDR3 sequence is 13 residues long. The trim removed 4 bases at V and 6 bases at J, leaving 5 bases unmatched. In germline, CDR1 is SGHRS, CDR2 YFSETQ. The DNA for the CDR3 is TGCGCCAGCAGCCCGGACAGGGTGGATGGCTACACCTTC. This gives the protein CASSPDRVDGYTF.

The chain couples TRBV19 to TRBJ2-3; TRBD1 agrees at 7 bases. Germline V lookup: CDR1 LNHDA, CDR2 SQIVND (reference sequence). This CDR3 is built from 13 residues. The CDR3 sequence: CALIDRASDTQYF. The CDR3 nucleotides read TGTGCTCTTATCGACAGGGCGTCAGATACGCAGTATTTT. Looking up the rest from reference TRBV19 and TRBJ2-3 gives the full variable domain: DGGITQSPKYLFRKEGQNVTLSCEQNLNHDAMYWYRQDPGQGLRLIYYSQIVNDFQKGDIAEGYSVSREKKESFPLTVTSAQKNPTAFYLCALIDRASDTQYFGPGTRLTVL.